Here is one T cell receptor (beta chain) with its context. This record belongs to a study of CXCR3-negative and CXCR3-positive naive CD8 T cells. Germline CDR1 and CDR2: SQVTM and ANQGSEA. The length of the CDR3 is 12 residues. The libraries of TRB cDNA were prepared using 5' RACE with UMI labels. No DNA is given; TCRdb re-called the 5' RACE reads and lists each CDR3 protein once. This table holds 100,000 to 150,000 distinct CDR3 sequences. This chain links TRBV29-1 with TRBJ1-1. This TCR was recovered from a human donor in good health. Some clones in this sample may be carry-over from other donors' samples. The sample comprised naive CXCR3- CD8+ T cells from blood. Documented subset: CD45RO-CCR7+CD27+CD95- naive CD8+ T cells lacking CXCR3 (TNR3-). The CDR3: CSVDLGYTEAFF.